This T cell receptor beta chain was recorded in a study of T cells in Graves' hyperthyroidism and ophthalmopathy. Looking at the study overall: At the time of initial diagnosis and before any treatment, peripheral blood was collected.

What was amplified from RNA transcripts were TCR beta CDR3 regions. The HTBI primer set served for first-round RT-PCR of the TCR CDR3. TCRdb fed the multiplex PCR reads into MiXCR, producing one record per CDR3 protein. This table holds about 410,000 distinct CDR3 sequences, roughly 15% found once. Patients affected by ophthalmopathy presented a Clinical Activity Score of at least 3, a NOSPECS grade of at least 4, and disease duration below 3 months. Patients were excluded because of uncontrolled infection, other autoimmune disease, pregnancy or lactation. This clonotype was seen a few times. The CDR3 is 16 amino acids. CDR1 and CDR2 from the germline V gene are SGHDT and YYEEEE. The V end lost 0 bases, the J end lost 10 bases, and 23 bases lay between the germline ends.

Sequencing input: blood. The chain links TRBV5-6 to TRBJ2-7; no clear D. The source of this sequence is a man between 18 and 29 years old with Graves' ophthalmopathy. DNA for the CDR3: TGTGCCAGCAGCTTGGCCCTGGGCCCCAACCTTGGGGAACAGTACTTC. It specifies CASSLALGPNLGEQYF. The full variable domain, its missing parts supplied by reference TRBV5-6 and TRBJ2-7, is DAGVTQSPTHLIKTRGQQVTLRCSPKSGHDTVSWYQQALGQGPQFIFQYYEEEERQRGNFPDRFSGHQFPNYSSELNVNALLLGDSALYLCASSLALGPNLGEQYFGPGTRLTVT.